This T cell receptor (beta chain) was found in a study of blood T cells in healthy people across ages (dated by TCRdb to between 2015 and 2017). Background on the whole study: In model experiments, template switching captured about one uniquely barcoded TCR beta cDNA molecule for every two T cells. Using the same blood draw, the study looked at two additional independent replicas of 1 million unique cDNA reads for two donors, one aged 18 to 30 and the other aged 80 or older. To avoid experimental bias, donors of different ages were spread randomly across the sequencing lanes. The study measured age-related changes in TCR beta repertoire diversity using deep sequencing normalized with unique cDNA molecular identifiers. The donors were divided into four age groups: young (average around 17 years), middle-aged (roughly 40), aged (roughly 66) and long-lived (roughly 82). The paper as a whole reports these results and caveats: Observed TCR beta diversity correlated strongly with the percentage of naive T cells measured by flow cytometry. Compared with the aged group, more naive CD4+ T cells, fewer expanded clones and increased TCR diversity were shown by the long-lived group, suggesting age selection. Estimates of total diversity based on one million sequenced T cells were regarded as lower bounds and as underestimates. Because profiling used bulk unsorted PBMCs, naive and antigen-experienced compartments could not be compared conclusively. Observed TCR beta diversity per million T cells fell roughly linearly with age, and a significant reduction was already apparent by age around 39. Donor CMV infection status was unknown, potentially confounding age-related changes in expanded clonotypes.

To prepare the library, 5' RACE was applied. A second about 6 to 11 cycle PCR used a sample-barcoded 5' primer and a J-beta primer mix. A template-switch 5' adaptor carrying 12 random nucleotides introduced a unique molecular identifier onto each TCR beta cDNA molecule. At least 2.5 million CDR3-containing paired-end reads were obtained from each sample. First-strand cDNA was synthesized from all RNA with the Mint cDNA synthesis kit, primed by a TRBC-specific oligonucleotide. All cDNA was treated with uracil-DNA glycosylase and then went through a first 18-cycle PCR with the universal primers M1SS and BC2_uni_R. The paper's processing steps were these. For normalization, 1 million high-quality reads were randomly selected from each sample, with every read carrying a distinct molecular identifier. Reads with shared molecular identifiers were discarded instead of being binned into consensus sequences. CDR3 identification, clonotype clustering and error correction used MiTCR with a Q25 quality threshold and the strictest error-elimination algorithm. A nonparametric unseen species model with Euler transformation was used to estimate a lower bound on total TCR beta diversity. TCRdb cleaned the public reads at Q25 with fastp, built clones with MiXCR and kept in-frame beta chains. A single entry per CDR3 protein holds the most common genes and DNA from its merged rows. The V and J calls shown here were made by TCRdb, not taken from the authors' results. The sample table records 1,800,000 or so distinct CDR3 sequences; about 39% of these occur just once. About 21% of the sample is in the top ten clones.

On this clonotype itself: Its binding antigen is unknown. Qualities for individual bases were not recorded, and no much larger clone is one base off.

V drops 4 bases and J drops 0 bases, leaving 16 bases in between. The CDR1 and CDR2 encoded by the germline V gene are MDHEN and SYDVKM. The CDR3, cysteine through phenylalanine, is 17 amino acids long. Only CDR3 DNA remains: 51 bases, in frame from the first base. The donors were 40 or so Caucasian individuals from Russia, aged 6 to 90 years, who were systemically healthy. Each donor gave 8 to 10 milliliters of peripheral blood, drawn into EDTA-treated Vacutainer tubes. Ficoll-Paque density-gradient centrifugation was used to isolate PBMCs, with at least 7 million per sample. Total RNA, at least 6 micrograms per sample, was extracted from PBMCs with Trizol reagent. The percentages of naive CD45RAhigh/CD27high T cells were determined by flow cytometry on a PBMC aliquot from every donor.

This chain joins TRBV28 to TRBJ2-1, with the D gene too uncertain to name. What was sequenced was blood. The receptor was isolated from a human donor in good health. Read as DNA, the sequence is TGTGCCAGCAGTTCACGCAGACATCCGAGCTCCTACAATGAGCAGTTCTTC. Its translation reads: CASSSRRHPSSYNEQFF.